This entry lists 13 T cell receptor beta chains sequenced from one sample in a study of response to subunit inactivated influenza vaccine. TCRdb re-derived calls from the RT-PCR reads in MiXCR, one entry per CDR3 protein. The sample holds hundreds of thousands of distinct CDR3 sequences, 13% seen once. This specimen consisted of PBMCs from blood, obtained 35 to 45 days after vaccination. These receptors were collected from a man aged 50 to 60 who received an inactivated influenza vaccine.

This clonotype was seen more than once but under ten times. The chain links TRBV5-1 to TRBJ2-3; 7 nucleotides match TRBD2. This CDR3 has 14 amino acids. V dropped 1 base and J dropped 6; count of bases not matched to a gene: 5. The germline V gene encodes CDR1 SGHRS and CDR2 YFSETQ. The CDR3 is CASSLREAGDTQYF. The CDR3 bases are TGCGCCAGCAGCTTGCGGGAGGCCGGGGATACGCAGTATTTT.

This clonotype was counted between two and nine times. This sequence joins TRBV20-1 and TRBJ2-3, with 10 bases identical to TRBD2. CDR3 length: 15 residues. CDR1 is DFQATT, CDR2 SNEGSKA, per germline (reference sequence). Trimming took 1 base from V and 3 from J; bases not matched to a gene: 4. The CDR3 sequence is CSARGLAGVTDTQYF. In DNA, the CDR3 is TGCAGTGCTAGAGGGCTAGCGGGAGTTACAGATACGCAGTATTTT.

The CDR3 DNA is TGTGCCAGCAGTTTAATCGGGCCGGGGGAAAAACTGTTTTTT. It translates to CASSLIGPGEKLFF. This chain uses TRBV27 with TRBJ1-4; D not resolved. The CDR3 covers 14 residues. Germline V lookup: CDR1 MNHEY, CDR2 SMNVEV (reference sequence). The germline V and J ends were trimmed by 2 bases and 8 bases, with 12 bases remaining between them.

This chain joins TRBV2 and TRBJ2-1; D gene unclear. Germline V gene lookup returns CDR1 SNHLY and CDR2 FYNNEI. Trimming left V 7 bases short and J 6 bases short, with 7 bases between. The CDR3 has 11 residues. The CDR3 protein is CASTVVNEQFF. The DNA of the CDR3 is TGTGCCAGCACGGTTGTCAATGAGCAGTTCTTC.

The sample holds many counts of this clonotype. The chain uses TRBV29-1 and TRBJ2-1; D gene ambiguous. The CDR3 totals 13 residues. V lost 7 bases and J 0 bases, leaving 10 bases between the germline ends. CDR1 and CDR2 from the germline V gene are SQVTM and ANQGSEA. CDR3 sequence: CSAKTRSYNEQFF. Written as DNA, the CDR3 is TGCAGCGCGAAAACCCGCTCCTACAATGAGCAGTTCTTC.

This clonotype was detected only a few times. The chain recombines TRBV6-5 with TRBJ2-3; TRBD2 matches at 12 bases. This CDR3 has 16 residues. CDR1 is MNHEY, CDR2 SVGAGI, per germline. With V trimmed by 6 bases and J by 0 bases, 4 bases remained unmatched. In DNA form, the CDR3 reads TGTGCCAGCAGAAGGACTAGCGGGGTGAGCACAGATACGCAGTATTTT. Its translation: CASRRTSGVSTDTQYF.

This clonotype has ten or more counts. This chain uses TRBV20-1 with TRBJ2-1, with TRBD2 identical over 15 bases. CDR1 and CDR2 from the germline V gene are DFQATT and SNEGSKA (reference sequence). There are 19 residues in the CDR3. J gave up 0 bases and V 1 base, and 7 bases lay outside the gene matches. CDR3 in DNA: TGCAGTGCTAGAGGCCGGGGACTAGCGGGAGGTAACTCCTACAATGAGCAGTTCTTC. Encoded protein: CSARGRGLAGGNSYNEQFF.

The V call is TRBV28, the J call TRBJ1-1; D is ambiguous. The CDR3 runs 13 residues. V lost 2 bases and J 5 bases, leaving 9 bases between the germline ends. Germline V gene sequence: CDR1 MDHEN, CDR2 SYDVKM. For the CDR3, the DNA is TGTGCCAGCAGTTTAATCGGGAGGACTGAAGCTTTCTTT. Protein: CASSLIGRTEAFF.

The J gene is TRBJ2-7, the V gene TRBV20-1; TRBD2 agrees at 9 bases. Germline lookup yields CDR1 DFQATT and CDR2 SNEGSKA (reference sequence). V shed 7 bases and J 3 bases; nucleotides not matched to a gene: 4. The CDR3 is made up of 12 amino acids. The DNA for the CDR3 is TGCAGTGGAGAAGCGGGAGGCTACGAGCAGTACTTC. Translating gives CSGEAGGYEQYF.

The chain recombines TRBV20-1 with TRBJ2-3; D unresolved. Germline CDR1 is DFQATT and CDR2 is SNEGSKA (reference sequence). The V and J ends lost 1 base and 6 bases respectively, with 14 bases between them. The CDR3 consists of 14 residues. The CDR3 DNA is TGCAGTGCTAGAGTCCCAAACGAGAGGGATACGCAGTATTTT. As protein: CSARVPNERDTQYF.

Ten or more counts support this clonotype. The chain combines TRBV6-5 with TRBJ1-2; D perhaps matches TRBD1 (5 bases). The ends were cut back, 0 bases at V and 6 bases at J, with 17 bases in the middle. The germline CDR1 and CDR2 sequences are MNHEY and SVGAGI. CDR3 length: 16 amino acids. CDR3 sequence: CASSYSGRVLGHGYTF. CDR3 DNA sequence: TGTGCCAGCAGTTACTCTGGTCGGGTGCTGGGGCATGGCTACACCTTC.

This clonotype was observed a handful of times. This sequence joins TRBV28 and TRBJ1-1; 7 bases match TRBD1. The CDR3 runs to 16 residues. Germline trimming cut 1 base from V and 4 bases from J; bases unmatched to any gene: 9. CDR1 MDHEN and CDR2 SYDVKM come from the germline V gene. CDR3 sequence: CASSLSGGGEGTEAFF. The CDR3 nucleotides are TGTGCCAGCAGTTTATCTGGAGGGGGCGAGGGCACTGAAGCTTTCTTT. The variable domain in full, completed from reference TRBV28 and TRBJ1-1, reads DVKVTQSSRYLVKRTGEKVFLECVQDMDHENMFWYRQDPGLGLRLIYFSYDVKMKEKGDIPEGYSVSREKKERFSLILESASTNQTSMYLCASSLSGGGEGTEAFFGQGTRLTVV.

The chain combines TRBV7-8 with TRBJ2-7, with D unresolved. This CDR3 is built from 12 residues. V was clipped by 1 base and J by 6 bases, with 7 bases between them. Germline V gene data show CDR1 as SGHVS and CDR2 as FQNEAQ. CDR3 coding DNA: TGTGCCAGCAGCTTAGATAGTCCCGAGCAGTACTTC. Translating it yields CASSLDSPEQYF.